The T cell receptor (beta chain) described here comes from a study of blood T cell repertoires in COVID-19. Some clones are missing from TCRdb's copy, which holds only in-frame ones; the method was immunoSEQ multiplex PCR. The table includes fewer than 300,000 clones, roughly 87% detected once. This CDR3 spans 13 amino acids. Germline V gene data show CDR1 as SNHLY and CDR2 as FYNNEI. With 7 bases removed from V and 6 bases from J, the gap between germline ends came to 12 bases. The sequenced sample consisted of peripheral blood. The chain recombines TRBV2 with TRBJ2-2; D is perhaps TRBD2 (5 bases). This TCR was sampled from a man aged 18 to 35 with active or convalescent COVID-19. The CDR3: CASTAEGSGELFF. The CDR3 DNA is TGTGCCAGCACCGCCGAGGGATCCGGGGAGCTGTTTTTT.